This T cell receptor (beta chain) was retrieved from a study of beta chain features in type 1 diabetes. The sequenced template was cDNA made from the entire isolated RNA. Measured with immunoSEQ multiplex PCR; TCRdb has only the in-frame clones, and not every one. The sample holds 350,000 to 400,000 clones, 10% to 15% seen once. This clone occurred a few times. Antigen: not known. Study-level findings and limits: Researchers report that Type 1 diabetes patients had moderately but significantly shorter TCRB CDR3s across all four CD4+ subsets.

This CDR3 region has 16 residues. V was pared by 3 bases and J by 2 bases, with 16 bases between. Germline loops: CDR1 LNHDA, CDR2 SQIVND (reference sequence). The source is a woman between 18 and 30 years old with type 1 diabetes. Sequenced material: naive CD4+ T cells from blood. V and J are TRBV19 and TRBJ2-5, with D possibly being TRBD2 (5 bases). CDR3 nucleotide sequence: TGTGCCAGTAGTATTATGGCTAGCCCTCCTCAAGAGACCCAGTACTTC. This encodes CASSIMASPPQETQYF.